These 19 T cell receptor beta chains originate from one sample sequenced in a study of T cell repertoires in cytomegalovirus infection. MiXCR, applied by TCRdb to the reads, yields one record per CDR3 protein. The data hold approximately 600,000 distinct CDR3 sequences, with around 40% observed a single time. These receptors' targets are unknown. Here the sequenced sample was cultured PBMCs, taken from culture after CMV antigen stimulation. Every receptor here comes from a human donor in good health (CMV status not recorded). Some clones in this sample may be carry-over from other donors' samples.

The CDR3 spells CASRRQRTNYGYTF. CDR3 coding DNA: TGTGCCAGCAGAAGACAGAGAACAAACTATGGCTACACCTTC. This rearrangement joins TRBV6-1 to TRBJ1-2, with D possibly TRBD1 on 5 matching bases. The CDR3 has 14 residues. Trimming shortened V by 6 bases and J by 2 bases, and 13 bases separated the two germline ends. Germline CDR1 reads MNHNS; CDR2 reads SASEGT.

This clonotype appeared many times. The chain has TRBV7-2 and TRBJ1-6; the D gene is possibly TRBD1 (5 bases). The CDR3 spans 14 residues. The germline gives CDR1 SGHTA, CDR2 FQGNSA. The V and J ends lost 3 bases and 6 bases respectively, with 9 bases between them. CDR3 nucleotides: TGTGCCAGCAGCTTCCAGGGTACTAATTCACCCCTCCACTTT. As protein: CASSFQGTNSPLHF.

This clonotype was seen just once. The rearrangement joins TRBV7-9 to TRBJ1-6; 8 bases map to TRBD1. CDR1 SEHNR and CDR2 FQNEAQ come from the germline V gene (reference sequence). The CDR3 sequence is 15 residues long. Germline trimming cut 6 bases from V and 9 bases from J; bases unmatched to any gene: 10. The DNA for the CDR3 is TGTGCCAGCAGTTCCCCCGGACAGGGACGTTCACCCCTCCACTTT. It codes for CASSSPGQGRSPLHF.

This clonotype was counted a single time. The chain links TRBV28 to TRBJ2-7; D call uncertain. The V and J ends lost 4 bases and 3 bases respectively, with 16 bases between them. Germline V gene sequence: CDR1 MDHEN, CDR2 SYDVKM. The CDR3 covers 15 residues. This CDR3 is CASSSAQTLHYEQYF. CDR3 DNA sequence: TGTGCCAGCAGTTCGGCACAGACGCTTCACTACGAGCAGTACTTC.

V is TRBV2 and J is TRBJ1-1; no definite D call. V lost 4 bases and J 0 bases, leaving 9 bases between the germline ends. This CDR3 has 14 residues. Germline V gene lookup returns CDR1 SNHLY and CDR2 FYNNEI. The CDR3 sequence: CASSASYMNTEAFF. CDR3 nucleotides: TGTGCCAGCAGTGCATCCTACATGAACACTGAAGCTTTCTTT.

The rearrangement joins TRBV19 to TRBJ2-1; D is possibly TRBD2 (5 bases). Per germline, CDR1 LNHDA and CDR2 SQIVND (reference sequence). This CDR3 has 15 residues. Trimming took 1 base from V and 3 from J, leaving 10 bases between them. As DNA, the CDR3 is TGTGCCAGTAGTATAGCTAGCCCGGACTACAATGAGCAGTTCTTC. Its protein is CASSIASPDYNEQFF.

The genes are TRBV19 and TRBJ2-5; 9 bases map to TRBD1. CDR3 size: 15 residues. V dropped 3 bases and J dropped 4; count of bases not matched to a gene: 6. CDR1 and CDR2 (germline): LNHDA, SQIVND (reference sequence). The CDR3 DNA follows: TGTGCCAGTAGTATCCGCCCGGGACAGGGAGAGACCCAGTACTTC. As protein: CASSIRPGQGETQYF.

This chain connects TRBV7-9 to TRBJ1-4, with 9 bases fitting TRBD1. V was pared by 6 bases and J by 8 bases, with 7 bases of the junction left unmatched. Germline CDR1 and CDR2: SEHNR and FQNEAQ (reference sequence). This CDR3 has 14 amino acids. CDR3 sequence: CASRQQGAGEKLFF. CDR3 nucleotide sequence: TGTGCCAGCAGACAACAGGGGGCGGGCGAAAAACTGTTTTTT.

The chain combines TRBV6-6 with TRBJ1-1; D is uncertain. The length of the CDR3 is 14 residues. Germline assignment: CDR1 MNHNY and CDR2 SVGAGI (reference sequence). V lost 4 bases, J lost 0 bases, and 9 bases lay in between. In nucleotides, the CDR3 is TGTGCCAGCAGTTTTGAGATAATGAACACTGAAGCTTTCTTT. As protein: CASSFEIMNTEAFF.

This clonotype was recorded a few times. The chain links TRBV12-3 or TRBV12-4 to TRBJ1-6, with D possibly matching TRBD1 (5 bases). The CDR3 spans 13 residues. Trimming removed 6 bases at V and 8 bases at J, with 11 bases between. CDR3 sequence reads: CASSLEGDSPLHF. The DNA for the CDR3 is TGTGCCAGCAGCCTAGAAGGGGATTCACCCCTCCACTTT.

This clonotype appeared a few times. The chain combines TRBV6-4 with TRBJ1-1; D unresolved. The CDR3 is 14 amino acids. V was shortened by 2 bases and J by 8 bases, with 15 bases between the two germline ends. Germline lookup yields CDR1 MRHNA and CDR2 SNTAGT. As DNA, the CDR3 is TGTGCCAGCAGTGACCGCCCTGGAGGGCTCGAAGCTTTCTTT. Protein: CASSDRPGGLEAFF.

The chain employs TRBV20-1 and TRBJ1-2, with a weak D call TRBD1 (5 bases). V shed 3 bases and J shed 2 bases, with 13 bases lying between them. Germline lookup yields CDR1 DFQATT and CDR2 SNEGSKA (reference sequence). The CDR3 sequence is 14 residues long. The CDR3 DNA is TGCAGTGCTAGCGATCCGGGACCCAACTATGGCTACACCTTC. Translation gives CSASDPGPNYGYTF.

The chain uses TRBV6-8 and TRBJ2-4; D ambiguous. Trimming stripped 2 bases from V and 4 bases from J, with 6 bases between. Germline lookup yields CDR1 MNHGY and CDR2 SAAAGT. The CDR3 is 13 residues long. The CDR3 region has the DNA TGTGCCAGCAGTTACGGCCTGAAAAACATTCAGTACTTC. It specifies CASSYGLKNIQYF.

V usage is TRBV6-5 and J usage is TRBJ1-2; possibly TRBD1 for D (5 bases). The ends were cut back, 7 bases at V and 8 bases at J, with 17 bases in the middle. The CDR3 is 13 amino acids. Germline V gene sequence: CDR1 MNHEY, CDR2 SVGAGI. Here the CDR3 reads CASKGVGNRGYTF. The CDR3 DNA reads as TGTGCCAGCAAAGGGGTAGGGAATAGGGGCTACACCTTC.

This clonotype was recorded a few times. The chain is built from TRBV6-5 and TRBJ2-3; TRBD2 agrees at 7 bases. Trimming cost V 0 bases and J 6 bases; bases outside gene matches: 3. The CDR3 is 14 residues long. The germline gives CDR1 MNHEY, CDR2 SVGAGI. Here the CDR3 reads CASSYSNGGDTQYF. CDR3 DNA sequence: TGTGCCAGCAGTTACTCGAACGGGGGGGATACGCAGTATTTT.

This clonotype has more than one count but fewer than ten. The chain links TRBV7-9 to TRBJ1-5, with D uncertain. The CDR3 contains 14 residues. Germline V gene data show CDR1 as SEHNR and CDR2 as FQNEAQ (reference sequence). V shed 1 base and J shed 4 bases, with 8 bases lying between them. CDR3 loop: CASSLDSVNQPQHF. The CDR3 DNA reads TGTGCCAGCAGCTTAGATTCCGTAAATCAGCCCCAGCATTTT.

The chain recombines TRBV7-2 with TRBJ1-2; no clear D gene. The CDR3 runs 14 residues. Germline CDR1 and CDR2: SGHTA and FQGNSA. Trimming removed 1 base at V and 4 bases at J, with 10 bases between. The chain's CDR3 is CASSLDPSSYGYTF. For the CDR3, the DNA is TGTGCCAGCAGCTTAGATCCCAGTAGCTATGGCTACACCTTC. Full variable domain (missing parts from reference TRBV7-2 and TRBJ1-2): GAGVSQSPSNKVTEKGKDVELRCDPISGHTALYWYRQSLGQGLEFLIYFQGNSAPDKSGLPSDRFSAERTGGSVSTLTIQRTQQEDSAVYLCASSLDPSSYGYTFGSGTRLTVV.

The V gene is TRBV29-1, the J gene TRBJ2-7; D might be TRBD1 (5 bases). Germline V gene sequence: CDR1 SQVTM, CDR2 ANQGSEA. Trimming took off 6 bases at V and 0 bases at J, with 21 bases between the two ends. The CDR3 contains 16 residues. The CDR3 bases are TGCAGCGTGTCCGGTACACGATGGGGCAGCTCCTACGAGCAGTACTTC. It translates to CSVSGTRWGSSYEQYF.

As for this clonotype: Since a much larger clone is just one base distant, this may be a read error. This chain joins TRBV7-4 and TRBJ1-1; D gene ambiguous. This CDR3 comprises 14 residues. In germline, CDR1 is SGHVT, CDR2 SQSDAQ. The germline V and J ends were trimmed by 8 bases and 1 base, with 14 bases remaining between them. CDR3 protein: CASGHLAGNTEAFF. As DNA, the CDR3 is TGTGCCAGCGGCCACTTGGCCGGGAACACTGAAGCTTTCTTT.